The rows below give T cell receptor beta chains drawn from one sample of a study of blood T cell repertoires in COVID-19. Clones were read by immunoSEQ multiplex PCR, and TCRdb kept only the in-frame ones, dropping some. This table holds 450,000 to 500,000 clones, approximately 90% found once. The specimen was PBMCs or T cells enriched from blood (not recorded which). These receptors all stem from a woman in her sixties or seventies who had recovered from COVID-19. The CDR3 runs from the conserved cysteine through the conserved F or W. Each record gives: D gene, V gene, CDR3 protein. The D gene is left open where the match is weak.

D: TRBD1; V: TRBV18; CDR3: CASSPRTGNSPLHF
D: -; V: TRBV29-1; CDR3: CSVADLNTEAFF
D: TRBD1; V: TRBV7-2; CDR3: CASRDRPPAGYTF
D: -; V: TRBV5-4; CDR3: CASSPTAGNTIYF
D: TRBD1; V: TRBV3-1/TRBV3-2; CDR3: CASNRDRGTPLHF
D: TRBD2; V: TRBV3-1/TRBV3-2; CDR3: CASSQRSGATDTQYF
D: -; V: TRBV7-2; CDR3: CASSLAFAGGAQYF
D: -; V: TRBV2; CDR3: CASSEASSAGSSSPLHF
D: -; V: TRBV7-2; CDR3: CASSLSWVGGYTF
D: -; V: TRBV9; CDR3: CASRDGTGSFDGYTF
D: TRBD1; V: TRBV6-5; CDR3: CASSPGQVYGYTF
D: TRBD1; V: TRBV5-1; CDR3: CASSLDGTGNYGYTF
D: -; V: TRBV25-1; CDR3: CASSEGGRRCEAFF
D: -; V: TRBV20-1; CDR3: CSASVGGGYGYTF
D: TRBD2; V: TRBV5-6; CDR3: CASSSGVAGAARRDTQYF
D: -; V: TRBV5-1; CDR3: CASSFFGGDNQPQHF
D: -; V: TRBV24-1; CDR3: CATSPRADTQYF
D: TRBD2; V: TRBV5-4; CDR3: CASSLTAGDPPDTQYF
D: -; V: TRBV10-3; CDR3: CAISLGTSYNEQFF
D: -; V: TRBV19; CDR3: CASSMTVGSGANVLTF
D: -; V: TRBV29-1; CDR3: CSVGSGINYGYTF
D: -; V: TRBV6-5; CDR3: CASSRENTEAFF
D: TRBD2; V: TRBV7-2; CDR3: CASSQRGGPDTQYF
D: TRBD1; V: TRBV4-2; CDR3: CASSQTAYQGAGGYTF
D: -; V: TRBV27; CDR3: CASSPRRVGEGGELFF
D: TRBD2; V: TRBV28; CDR3: CASSFLSGGAGNEQFF
D: TRBD2; V: TRBV6-5; CDR3: CASNPGGGRRDTQYF
D: TRBD2; V: TRBV19; CDR3: CASRRTSGGVYNEQFF
D: -; V: TRBV18; CDR3: CASSPAGITDTQYF
D: -; V: TRBV11-2; CDR3: CASSLDRGGADTQYF
D: -; V: TRBV19; CDR3: CASKASGQPQHF
D: -; V: TRBV10-3; CDR3: CAISESLVADTQYF
D: TRBD2; V: TRBV5-6; CDR3: CASSPKTSGGRNEQFF
D: TRBD2; V: TRBV29-1; CDR3: CSVKREGGTDTQYF
D: -; V: TRBV5-1; CDR3: CASSQVTDGNIQYF
D: -; V: TRBV7-9; CDR3: CASSPLAGAKDEQFF
D: -; V: TRBV7-2; CDR3: CASSIGLRREEKLFF
D: TRBD1; V: TRBV28; CDR3: CASQDDRVYGYTF
D: -; V: TRBV11-2; CDR3: CASSYRDGFYGYTF
D: TRBD1; V: TRBV20-1; CDR3: CSALDRGGYTF
D: TRBD2; V: TRBV29-1; CDR3: CSARTGTSIGELFF
D: -; V: TRBV27; CDR3: CASSLLMNTEAFF
D: TRBD2; V: TRBV5-1; CDR3: CASSFSGGSSYNEQFF
D: -; V: TRBV27; CDR3: CASSRQTGNYGYTF
D: TRBD1; V: TRBV9; CDR3: CASSPGTGVNSGNTIYF
D: -; V: TRBV4-1; CDR3: CASSPAWRDRYNEQFF
D: -; V: TRBV28; CDR3: CASSLRTFQPQHF
D: TRBD1; V: TRBV6-5; CDR3: CASRDDREGNYGYTF
D: -; V: TRBV12-3/TRBV12-4; CDR3: CASSLKENSPLHF
D: TRBD1; V: TRBV2; CDR3: CASSDTGGNQPQHF
D: -; V: TRBV27; CDR3: CASSALNSNQPQHF
D: -; V: TRBV24-1; CDR3: CATQGKTTEAFF
D: -; V: TRBV24-1; CDR3: CATSDPSDRGNEQFF